This passage covers 21 T cell receptor beta chains from one sample sequenced in a study of CD8+ T cells in alopecia areata. Sequencing templates came from extracted RNA that was reverse transcribed into cDNA. Using immunoSEQ multiplex PCR, the repertoire was profiled, and TCRdb retains in-frame clones only, with some absent. The table has 140,000 to 150,000 clones, around 60% seen once. The input for sequencing was CD4+ T cells sorted from blood, taken at week 0. Receptors originate from a human donor with alopecia areata.

This rearrangement joins TRBV13 to TRBJ1-2; D is unclear. The V end was cut by 0 bases, the J end by 8 bases, with 7 bases between. The CDR3 length is 12 residues. Germline V gives CDR1 PRHDT, CDR2 FYEKMQ (reference sequence). The CDR3: CASSLGGRGYTF. The CDR3 DNA reads as TGTGCCAGCAGCTTAGGAGGGCGCGGCTACACCTTC.

This chain links TRBV30 with TRBJ2-4; no reliable D call. V dropped 4 bases and J dropped 7 bases, with 11 bases sitting between them. This CDR3 spans 12 amino acids. Per germline, CDR1 GTSNPN and CDR2 SVGIG (reference sequence). The CDR3 here is CAWNSGLNIQYF. The CDR3 nucleotides are TGTGCCTGGAACTCTGGTTTGAACATTCAGTACTTC.

This clone was counted only a few times. V gene TRBV5-6 combines with J gene TRBJ2-7; 10 bases match TRBD1. With 3 bases clipped from V and 2 bases from J, the junction kept 2 bases outside the gene matches. Germline CDR1 is SGHDT and CDR2 is YYEEEE. The CDR3 loop spans 14 amino acids. CDR3 sequence: CASSWGTGAYEQYF. The CDR3 coding sequence is TGTGCCAGCAGCTGGGGGACAGGGGCCTACGAGCAGTACTTC.

The chain carries TRBV7-2 and TRBJ2-5; 9 bases are shared with TRBD2. Germline V lookup: CDR1 SGHTA, CDR2 FQGNSA. The trim removed 5 bases at V and 0 bases at J, leaving 10 bases unmatched. The CDR3 covers 17 residues. CDR3 bases: TGTGCCAGCAGCACGGGCCTAGCGGGACGTTACCAAGAGACCCAGTACTTC. Its protein product is CASSTGLAGRYQETQYF.

This clone has more than one count but fewer than ten. The chain links TRBV6-1 to TRBJ1-6; 7 bases are a match to TRBD1. Germline V CDR1 and CDR2: MNHNS, SASEGT. With V trimmed by 6 bases and J by 8 bases, 13 bases remained unmatched. CDR3 length equals 16 residues. CDR3 residues: CASREQGTNRYSPLHF. CDR3 sequence (DNA): TGTGCCAGCAGAGAACAGGGGACAAATAGATATTCACCCCTCCACTTT.

The CDR3 DNA reads TGTGCCATCAGTGACGAGACAGGATCCTACGAGCAGTACTTC. Protein product: CAISDETGSYEQYF. The rearrangement joins TRBV10-3 to TRBJ2-7; perhaps TRBD1 as D (6 bases). V dropped 3 bases and J dropped 1 base, with 10 bases sitting between them. This CDR3 contains 14 residues. The germline gives CDR1 ENHRY, CDR2 SYGVKD.

This sequence joins TRBV20-1 and TRBJ2-1; weak D call: TRBD2 (5 bases). V shed 3 bases and J shed 9 bases, with 9 bases lying between them. The CDR3 is 11 amino acids. Germline V gene lookup returns CDR1 DFQATT and CDR2 SNEGSKA (reference sequence). The CDR3, as DNA: TGCAGTGCTAGTATCCGGGGTGAGCAGTTCTTC. As protein: CSASIRGEQFF.

The rearrangement joins TRBV30 to TRBJ1-5; 8 bases map to TRBD1. Germline V gives CDR1 GTSNPN, CDR2 SVGIG (reference sequence). This CDR3 contains 15 residues. V lost 2 bases to trimming and J lost 8 bases; unmatched junction nucleotides: 11. CDR3 loop: CAWSNPTGVGKPQHF. CDR3 sequence (DNA): TGTGCCTGGAGTAACCCGACAGGGGTCGGGAAGCCCCAGCATTTT.

This chain uses TRBV29-1 with TRBJ2-3, with unresolved D. The germline gives CDR1 SQVTM, CDR2 ANQGSEA. The length of the CDR3 is 14 residues. V gave up 3 bases and J gave up 0 bases, with 10 bases separating them. For the CDR3, the DNA is TGCAGCGTTGATAAGGGCGGTAGCACAGATACGCAGTATTTT. Its translation is CSVDKGGSTDTQYF.

This clone ranks as medium-sized. The gene calls are TRBV12-5 and TRBJ2-1; the match to TRBD2 covers 13 bases. Trimming removed 5 bases from V and 13 bases from J; junction bases left unmatched: 5. Germline lookup yields CDR1 LGHNT and CDR2 FRNRAP. The CDR3 sequence is 13 residues long. The DNA for the CDR3 is TGTGCTAGTGGTCAACTAGCGGGGGGGCGTCAGTTCTTC. Translating it yields CASGQLAGGRQFF.

This clone was counted between two and nine times. The chain links TRBV29-1 to TRBJ2-2, with 7 bases aligning to TRBD1. V lost 7 bases, J lost 3 bases, and 2 bases stayed unmatched. The CDR3 is 12 residues long. Per the germline V gene, CDR1 is SQVTM and CDR2 is ANQGSEA. DNA for the CDR3: TGCAGCGGACAGGGAGACACCGGGGAGCTGTTTTTT. Translating gives CSGQGDTGELFF.

The chain links TRBV7-2 to TRBJ1-5, with D perhaps matching TRBD1 (5 bases). The CDR3 is 15 amino acids. V dropped 0 bases and J dropped 9 bases, with 15 bases sitting between them. Per germline, CDR1 SGHTA and CDR2 FQGNSA. DNA of the CDR3: TGTGCCAGCAGCTTAGCTGGGCGACAGATAAGGCCCCAGCATTTT. This gives the protein CASSLAGRQIRPQHF.

J is TRBJ2-2 and V is TRBV4-3; no definite D call. CDR1 and CDR2 from the germline V gene are LGHNA and YSLEER. The CDR3 loop spans 15 amino acids. Trimming removed 0 bases from V and 0 bases from J, with 5 bases in between. The CDR3 DNA reads TGCGCCAGCAGCCAAGATACCGCGAACACCGGGGAGCTGTTTTTT. The encoded protein is CASSQDTANTGELFF.

The chain uses TRBV7-2 and TRBJ2-5; D gene ambiguous. Germline V gives CDR1 SGHTA, CDR2 FQGNSA. The CDR3 consists of 13 residues. Trimming shortened V by 6 bases and J by 4 bases, and 12 bases separated the two germline ends. The CDR3 DNA follows: TGTGCCAGCAGTCGCCAACTTCGAGAGACCCAGTACTTC. Protein sequence: CASSRQLRETQYF.

V usage is TRBV7-2 and J usage is TRBJ2-3, with D possibly being TRBD1 or TRBD2 (6 bases each). Between the trimmed V and J ends, which lost 2 bases and 5 bases, there was a span of 14 bases. CDR1 and CDR2 (germline): SGHTA, FQGNSA. This CDR3 comprises 15 residues. CDR3 coding DNA: TGTGCCAGCAGCTTAATTGGGGGGCCGGGAGATACGCAGTATTTT. This gives the protein CASSLIGGPGDTQYF.

This chain uses TRBV7-2 with TRBJ2-3; 15 bases fit TRBD2. The junction had 11 bases not matched to a gene; V was cut back by 5 bases and J by 5 bases. The CDR3 covers 18 residues. Germline CDR1 SGHTA, CDR2 FQGNSA. CDR3 DNA sequence: TGTGCCAGCAGCCCAGGGACTAGCGGGGGGCCCAGGGTAGATACGCAGTATTTT. Amino acids: CASSPGTSGGPRVDTQYF.

The V gene is TRBV18, the J gene TRBJ1-2; 9 nucleotides agree with TRBD1. Germline V lookup: CDR1 KGHSH, CDR2 LQKENI. The CDR3 totals 13 residues. V shed 3 bases, J shed 8 bases, and the junction held 4 bases outside the gene matches. CDR3 sequence: CASSPRTGDGYTF. CDR3 bases: TGTGCCAGCTCACCCCGGACAGGGGACGGCTACACCTTC.

This clone was seen only once. The chain recombines TRBV9 with TRBJ2-3, with 12 bases matching TRBD2. The V and J ends lost 0 bases and 1 base, in that order; junction bases with no gene match: 6. Looked up from germline, CDR1 is SGDLS and CDR2 is YYNGEE. The CDR3 is 18 residues long. The CDR3 sequence: CASSVVASGGAGTDTQYF. DNA of the CDR3: TGTGCCAGCAGCGTAGTGGCTAGCGGGGGGGCCGGCACAGATACGCAGTATTTT.

The V gene is TRBV7-3, the J gene TRBJ2-5; weak D call: TRBD1 (5 bases). Per the germline V gene, CDR1 is SGHTA and CDR2 is FQGTGA. CDR3 length: 15 residues. The V end was cut by 0 bases, the J end by 1 base, with 9 bases between. CDR3 nucleotides: TGTGCCAGCAGCTTAACTGGACATCCCCAAGAGACCCAGTACTTC. Its translation: CASSLTGHPQETQYF.

This clone was detected only a few times. The gene calls are TRBV11-3 and TRBJ2-1; D gene ambiguous. The V and J ends lost 1 base and 3 bases respectively, with 10 bases between them. From germline, CDR1 is SGHNT and CDR2 YENEEA. This CDR3 contains 15 residues. The DNA of the CDR3 is TGTGCCAGCAGCTTAGGACATGGGAACTACAATGAGCAGTTCTTC. Translated, it gives CASSLGHGNYNEQFF.

The CDR3 is CASSQGDRDSEQYF. The CDR3 DNA follows: TGCGCCAGCAGCCAAGGAGATCGGGACAGCGAGCAGTACTTC. The V gene is TRBV4-3, the J gene TRBJ2-7; 7 positions agree with TRBD1. The V gene's germline CDR1 is LGHNA and CDR2 YSLEER. The CDR3 length is 14 residues. Unmatched junction bases numbered 6, after V lost 1 base and J lost 6 bases.